One sample yielded the 30 T cell receptor beta chains listed below, sequenced in a study of blood T cell repertoires in COVID-19. TCRdb's table, derived via immunoSEQ multiplex PCR, lists solely in-frame clones and lacks some. The sample lists hundreds of thousands of clones, roughly 88% occurring once. The specimen was PBMCs or T cells enriched from blood (not recorded which). Source of these receptors: a woman under 30 who had been exposed to COVID-19.

This clone was seen just once. The rearrangement uses TRBV10-3 and TRBJ2-5; TRBD1 matches 9 bases. Germline lookup yields CDR1 ENHRY and CDR2 SYGVKD. Trimming took 6 bases from V and 3 from J; bases not matched to a gene: 2. The CDR3 loop spans 13 amino acids. Here the CDR3 reads CAISGDREETQYF. The CDR3 DNA reads TGTGCCATCAGCGGGGACAGGGAAGAGACCCAGTACTTC.

The V gene is TRBV30, the J gene TRBJ1-4, with D perhaps TRBD1 (6 bases). In germline, CDR1 is GTSNPN, CDR2 SVGIG (reference sequence). V lost 8 bases and J lost 0, with 13 bases in between. The CDR3 is 14 residues long. The CDR3: CAGKRTATNEKLFF. The CDR3 DNA follows: TGTGCCGGCAAAAGGACAGCAACTAATGAAAAACTGTTTTTT. The whole variable domain, filled in from reference TRBV30 and TRBJ1-4, reads SQTIHQWPATLVQPVGSPLSLECTVEGTSNPNLYWYRQAAGRGLQLLFYSVGIGQISSEVPQNLSASRPQDRQFILSSKKLLLSDSGFYLCAGKRTATNEKLFFGSGTQLSVL.

The chain employs TRBV24-1 and TRBJ2-3, with 11 bases identical to TRBD2. The CDR3 consists of 17 residues. V shed 4 bases, J shed 1 base, and the junction held 6 bases outside the gene matches. Germline V gene lookup returns CDR1 KGHDR and CDR2 SFDVKD. The CDR3 reads CATSEGGLAERTDTQYF. CDR3 nucleotide sequence: TGTGCCACCAGTGAGGGGGGACTAGCGGAGCGCACAGATACGCAGTATTTT.

The chain couples TRBV5-6 to TRBJ2-7; possibly TRBD2 for D (5 bases). The CDR3 length is 16 residues. Germline-derived CDR1 and CDR2 are SGHDT and YYEEEE. V was trimmed by 4 bases and J by 3 bases, leaving 20 bases between them. The CDR3 sequence: CASSIGRAVPDYEQYF. The CDR3 DNA is TGTGCCAGCAGCATCGGGCGGGCGGTTCCCGACTACGAGCAGTACTTC.

The rearrangement uses TRBV25-1 and TRBJ1-1, with 7 bases that match TRBD1. V gave up 1 base and J gave up 5 bases; unmatched junction bases: 4. Germline lookup yields CDR1 MGHDK and CDR2 SYGVNS. The CDR3 is made up of 14 amino acids. The CDR3, as DNA: TGTGCCAGCAGTGAATCAAGGGACAGAACTGAAGCTTTCTTT. This sequence encodes CASSESRDRTEAFF.

This chain uses TRBV28 with TRBJ2-7, with D tentatively TRBD2 (6 bases). Trimming cost V 4 bases and J 7 bases, with 20 bases left between them. Germline V gene lookup returns CDR1 MDHEN and CDR2 SYDVKM. The CDR3 runs 15 residues. The CDR3 spells CASSSSGTGYSEQYF. CDR3 DNA sequence: TGTGCCAGCAGTTCGTCCGGGACTGGATATAGTGAGCAGTACTTC.

The V gene is TRBV6-6, the J gene TRBJ1-2, with no clear D. V lost 7 bases, J lost 4 bases, and 22 bases lay in between. The length of the CDR3 is 16 residues. CDR1 MNHNY and CDR2 SVGAGI come from the germline V gene (reference sequence). The CDR3 is CASIRDTDLFLYGYTF. The CDR3 bases are TGTGCCAGCATTCGAGACACAGATCTCTTCCTCTATGGCTACACCTTC.

J is TRBJ2-3 and V is TRBV4-3; 8 nucleotides align to TRBD2. CDR1 and CDR2 (germline): LGHNA, YSLEER. This CDR3 is 18 amino acids long. V trimming: 0 bases; J trimming: 2 bases; junction bases outside the gene matches: 10. CDR3 amino acids: CASSQEVAGSMATDTQYF. As DNA, the CDR3 is TGCGCCAGCAGCCAAGAGGTAGCGGGGAGTATGGCCACAGATACGCAGTATTTT.

The chain links TRBV2 to TRBJ2-3; 11 bases fit TRBD1. The CDR3 contains 15 residues. Looked up from germline, CDR1 is SNHLY and CDR2 is FYNNEI. V was pared by 3 bases and J by 5 bases, with 4 bases of the junction left unmatched. CDR3 amino acids: CASSEDRGRVDTQYF. CDR3 DNA sequence: TGTGCCAGCAGTGAGGACAGGGGGCGTGTAGATACGCAGTATTTT.

The gene calls are TRBV18 and TRBJ1-6, with TRBD1 matching over 12 bases. Germline CDR1 and CDR2: KGHSH and LQKENI. CDR3 length: 14 residues. Trimming at V came to 6 bases and at J to 12 bases, leaving 6 bases not matched to a gene. CDR3 nucleotides: TGTGCCAGCTCGCCCGGGACAGGGGGCGAACCCCTCCACTTT. Residues: CASSPGTGGEPLHF.

The chain recombines TRBV18 with TRBJ1-2; no definite D call. V gave up 3 bases and J gave up 4 bases, with 15 bases separating them. Germline assignment: CDR1 KGHSH and CDR2 LQKENI. The CDR3 has 15 amino acids. The CDR3 DNA follows: TGTGCCAGCTCACCCAGTAGGCAGGAACCCTATGGCTACACCTTC. Translating it yields CASSPSRQEPYGYTF.

This rearrangement joins TRBV9 to TRBJ1-5; tentatively, D is TRBD1 (6 bases). V was cut by 2 bases and J by 4 bases, with 13 bases left in between. Germline V gives CDR1 SGDLS, CDR2 YYNGEE. CDR3 length: 15 residues. The CDR3 reads CASSVWGLENQPQHF. The CDR3 coding sequence is TGTGCCAGCAGCGTTTGGGGGCTGGAGAATCAGCCCCAGCATTTT.

This chain connects TRBV4-3 to TRBJ1-2; a possible D gene is TRBD1 (6 bases). The CDR3 has 15 amino acids. Germline V gene data show CDR1 as LGHNA and CDR2 as YSLEER. The V and J ends lost 2 bases and 4 bases respectively, with 14 bases between them. CDR3 residues: CASSQYRDLSYGYTF. CDR3 DNA sequence: TGCGCCAGCAGCCAATACAGGGATCTTAGCTATGGCTACACCTTC.

The V gene is TRBV25-1, the J gene TRBJ2-5; 12 positions match TRBD1. Germline lookup yields CDR1 MGHDK and CDR2 SYGVNS. The ends lost 6 bases at V and 5 bases at J; junction bases unmatched: 7. This CDR3 comprises 15 residues. This CDR3 is CASSPWDRGRETQYF. In nucleotides, the CDR3 is TGTGCCAGCAGCCCCTGGGACAGGGGGCGTGAGACCCAGTACTTC.

The V and J genes are TRBV29-1 and TRBJ1-1; TRBD1 matches at 9 bases. The CDR3 is 14 amino acids. Germline V gene sequence: CDR1 SQVTM, CDR2 ANQGSEA. V shed 5 bases and J 1 base; nucleotides not matched to a gene: 5. CDR3 protein: CSVHGTGRNTEAFF. CDR3 coding DNA: TGCAGCGTTCACGGGACAGGGAGGAACACTGAAGCTTTCTTT.

This chain links TRBV28 with TRBJ1-5; a possible D gene is TRBD1 (6 bases). The germline gives CDR1 MDHEN, CDR2 SYDVKM. Trimming took off 10 bases at V and 0 bases at J, with 13 bases between the two ends. The CDR3 is 14 residues long. CDR3 sequence: CATLDSYSNQPQHF. In DNA, the CDR3 is TGTGCCACCCTGGACAGTTATAGCAATCAGCCCCAGCATTTT. The whole variable domain, filled in from reference TRBV28 and TRBJ1-5, reads DVKVTQSSRYLVKRTGEKVFLECVQDMDHENMFWYRQDPGLGLRLIYFSYDVKMKEKGDIPEGYSVSREKKERFSLILESASTNQTSMYLCATLDSYSNQPQHFGDGTRLSIL.

V is TRBV7-8 and J is TRBJ2-7; the D gene is possibly TRBD2 (6 bases). The CDR3 covers 13 residues. Germline V CDR1 and CDR2: SGHVS, FQNEAQ. V was clipped by 6 bases and J by 5 bases, with 14 bases between them. The CDR3 nucleotides are TGTGCCAGCAGGGCGGGATTCGCTGACGAGCAGTACTTC. This gives the protein CASRAGFADEQYF.

This clone appeared a few times. The rearrangement links TRBV7-8 to TRBJ2-7; 8 bases line up with TRBD1. The CDR3 consists of 11 residues. J lost 9 bases, V lost 5 bases, and 3 bases had no gene match. In germline, CDR1 is SGHVS, CDR2 FQNEAQ. CDR3 sequence reads: CASSPQGAQYF. The CDR3 DNA reads TGTGCCAGCAGCCCCCAGGGGGCGCAGTACTTC.

The chain employs TRBV15 and TRBJ1-2, with 7 nucleotides matching TRBD1. CDR1 and CDR2 (germline): LNHNV, YYDKDF (reference sequence). The CDR3 length is 16 residues. The J segment lost 2 bases and the V segment lost 0 bases, leaving 6 bases of the junction unmatched. CDR3 sequence: CATSRERGRYNYGYTF. The CDR3 nucleotides read TGTGCCACCAGCAGAGAGAGGGGGCGATACAACTATGGCTACACCTTC.

This sequence joins TRBV7-6 and TRBJ2-7, with 7 bases aligning to TRBD1. CDR1 and CDR2 from the germline V gene are SGHVS and FNYEAQ. This CDR3 contains 14 residues. Losses at the gene ends were 4 bases for V and 5 bases for J; bases not matched to a gene: 8. CDR3 sequence: CASSSNTGAHEQYF. As DNA, the CDR3 is TGTGCCAGCAGCTCAAATACAGGGGCCCACGAGCAGTACTTC.

The chain carries TRBV5-4 and TRBJ2-7; D is possibly TRBD2 (5 bases). V was shortened by 3 bases and J by 3 bases, with 7 bases between the two germline ends. The CDR3 runs 12 residues. Germline CDR1 is SGHNT and CDR2 is YYREEE (reference sequence). CDR3 sequence: CASSSDFYEQYF. In DNA, the CDR3 is TGTGCCAGCAGCTCGGACTTCTACGAGCAGTACTTC. Together with reference TRBV5-4 and TRBJ2-7, the CDR3 gives the full variable domain: ETGVTQSPTHLIKTRGQQVTLRCSSQSGHNTVSWYQQALGQGPQFIFQYYREEENGRGNFPPRFSGLQFPNYSSELNVNALELDDSALYLCASSSDFYEQYFGPGTRLTVT.

This rearrangement joins TRBV28 to TRBJ1-1; D remains unclear. The CDR3 sequence is 11 residues long. V shed 1 base and J shed 11 bases, with 8 bases lying between them. CDR1 is MDHEN, CDR2 SYDVKM, per germline. The CDR3 DNA is TGTGCCAGCAGTTTATACAGCTATGCTTTCTTT. It codes for CASSLYSYAFF.

This chain joins TRBV3-1 (or the pseudogene TRBV3-2) and TRBJ2-1; 11 bases agree with TRBD2. The germline V gene encodes CDR1 LGHDT and CDR2 YNNKEL (reference sequence). This CDR3 is 16 amino acids long. J was trimmed by 6 bases and V by 1 base; bases with no gene match: 5. CDR3 nucleotides: TGTGCCAGCAGCCAAGGACTAGCGGGAATGAGCAATGAGCAGTTCTTC. This sequence encodes CASSQGLAGMSNEQFF.

The genes are TRBV15 and TRBJ1-4; D perhaps matches TRBD1 (5 bases). The CDR3 is made up of 15 amino acids. V was cut by 0 bases and J by 5 bases, with 10 bases left in between. Germline V gene data show CDR1 as LNHNV and CDR2 as YYDKDF (reference sequence). The CDR3 sequence: CATSRDPAGNEKLFF. CDR3 nucleotides: TGTGCCACCAGCAGAGATCCCGCAGGGAATGAAAAACTGTTTTTT.

Concerning this clone: The same CDR3 also results from other DNA sequences found in this sample. J is TRBJ2-7 and V is TRBV3-1 (or the pseudogene TRBV3-2), with D uncertain. The germline gives CDR1 LGHDT, CDR2 YNNKEL (reference sequence). This CDR3 has 12 residues. The V and J ends lost 3 bases and 3 bases respectively, with 6 bases between them. In nucleotides, the CDR3 is TGTGCCAGCAGCCAGTCCAGCTACGAGCAGTACTTC. It translates to CASSQSSYEQYF.

This clone was detected a few times. This chain connects TRBV19 to TRBJ1-1; a possible D gene is TRBD1 (5 bases). Germline CDR1 reads LNHDA; CDR2 reads SQIVND (reference sequence). V was shortened by 2 bases and J by 1 base, with 8 bases between the two germline ends. The CDR3 is 14 residues long. The CDR3 spells CASSIMDTNTEAFF. CDR3 nucleotides: TGTGCCAGTAGTATAATGGACACGAACACTGAAGCTTTCTTT.

This clone was found once. The genes are TRBV6-5 and TRBJ1-2; D might be TRBD1 (5 bases). Germline CDR1 is MNHEY and CDR2 is SVGAGI. V was cut by 4 bases and J by 5 bases, with 17 bases left in between. The CDR3 has 15 amino acids. The CDR3: CASSSLGAWSYGYTF. The CDR3, as DNA: TGTGCCAGCAGTTCCCTAGGGGCCTGGTCGTATGGCTACACCTTC.

This chain links TRBV28 with TRBJ1-2; 7 bases line up with TRBD1. This CDR3 region has 12 residues. Per the germline V gene, CDR1 is MDHEN and CDR2 is SYDVKM. V was clipped by 10 bases and J by 5 bases; unmatched bases: 7. CDR3 amino acids: CATATGSYGYTF. The CDR3 DNA is TGTGCCACAGCGACAGGGAGTTATGGCTACACCTTC.

The chain employs TRBV5-6 and TRBJ2-1; 8 bases are shared with TRBD1. The CDR3 is made up of 13 amino acids. V lost 1 base, J lost 8 bases, and 2 bases stayed unmatched. CDR1 and CDR2 from the germline V gene are SGHDT and YYEEEE. CDR3 in amino acids: CASSLQQGDEQFF. The CDR3 nucleotides read TGTGCCAGCAGCTTGCAACAGGGGGATGAGCAGTTCTTC.

The J gene is TRBJ2-6, the V gene TRBV28; 9 bases align to TRBD1. With V trimmed by 8 bases and J by 0 bases, 5 bases remained unmatched. Germline CDR1 MDHEN, CDR2 SYDVKM. This CDR3 has 16 amino acids. CDR3 sequence reads: CASQTGGTSGANVLTF. CDR3 DNA: TGTGCCAGCCAGACAGGGGGTACCTCTGGGGCCAACGTCCTGACTTTC.